One and the same sample provided the 17 T cell receptor beta chains below, sequenced in a study of beta chain features in type 1 diabetes (dated by TCRdb to the late 2010s). What the study reported, not specific to this receptor: In all four CD4+ subsets, TCRB CDR3 length was moderately but significantly shorter in type 1 diabetes patients.

For these TCRs, the target antigens are not known. Library prep was done by the immunoSEQ multiplex PCR assay. The entire isolated RNA was reverse transcribed using the High Capacity cDNA Reverse Transcription Kit, and thus expressed TCRB transcripts were sequenced. In TCRdb, the immuneACCESS table is reduced to in-frame sequences with V and J assigned. These tables do not hold every clone; where another copy was compared, an unresolved V gene accounts for under half, and the others remain unexplained. This sample comprises fewer than 110,000 clones, 25% to 30% of them detected only once. 0.5% to 0.55% of the sample goes to the ten largest clones. The sample was central memory CD4+ T cells from blood. These receptors all come from a woman aged 18-29 years with type 1 diabetes.

V and J are TRBV19 and TRBJ2-3, with no clear D. Trimming took off 5 bases at V and 3 bases at J, with 3 bases between the two ends. Germline V gene lookup returns CDR1 LNHDA and CDR2 SQIVND (reference sequence). This CDR3 region has 11 residues. The CDR3 DNA reads as TGTGCCAGTAGTCTAACAGATACGCAGTATTTT. It is translated as CASSLTDTQYF.

The rearrangement joins TRBV6-6 to TRBJ1-1; D uncertain. Germline values: CDR1 MNHNY, CDR2 SVGAGI (reference sequence). CDR3 size: 13 residues. Trimming cost V 9 bases and J 3 bases, with 14 bases left between them. The DNA of the CDR3 is TGTGCCAGTGGTCGAGGTCGGGACACTGAAGCTTTCTTT. It encodes CASGRGRDTEAFF.

The chain couples TRBV6-4 to TRBJ2-7; 12 bases are shared with TRBD2. The CDR3 runs to 16 residues. CDR1 is MRHNA, CDR2 SNTAGT, per germline. Trimming took 1 base from V and 5 from J; bases not matched to a gene: 6. CDR3 residues: CASSDFIGLAGNEQYF. In DNA, the CDR3 is TGTGCCAGCAGTGACTTCATCGGACTAGCGGGGAACGAGCAGTACTTC.

The rearrangement joins TRBV7-2 to TRBJ2-1; D gene unclear. This CDR3 is built from 10 residues. V was clipped by 1 base and J by 14 bases, with 6 bases between them. CDR1 is SGHTA and CDR2 is FQGNSA in the germline V gene. This CDR3 is CASSLGAEFF. In DNA form, the CDR3 reads TGTGCCAGCAGCTTAGGTGCGGAGTTCTTC.

This clone has more than one count but fewer than ten. This chain uses TRBV29-1 with TRBJ2-5; 7 bases are shared with TRBD1. Germline trimming cut 6 bases from V and 9 bases from J; bases unmatched to any gene: 13. The CDR3 has 13 residues. CDR1 and CDR2 from the germline V gene are SQVTM and ANQGSEA. CDR3 loop: CSVTGALEMPQYF. In DNA, the CDR3 is TGCAGCGTCACAGGGGCCCTTGAAATGCCCCAGTACTTC.

This clone came up once. CDR3 amino acids: CASSVSIVETQYF. CDR3 sequence (DNA): TGCGCCAGCAGCGTCAGTATTGTCGAGACCCAGTACTTC. The chain uses TRBV5-1 and TRBJ2-5; no firm D call. The CDR3 extends over 13 amino acids. The germline gives CDR1 SGHRS, CDR2 YFSETQ. Trimming pared 4 bases from V and 5 bases from J, leaving 12 bases between.

J is TRBJ2-3 and V is TRBV27; tentatively, D is TRBD1 (6 bases). This CDR3 contains 14 residues. The V gene lost 6 bases and the J gene lost 3 bases, with 13 bases spanning the gap. Germline values: CDR1 MNHEY, CDR2 SMNVEV (reference sequence). The CDR3 sequence is CASSGQFKTDTQYF. The CDR3 nucleotides read TGTGCCAGCAGCGGACAGTTCAAGACAGATACGCAGTATTTT.

This clone appeared a few times. The chain uses TRBV7-9 and TRBJ2-6, with D possibly matching TRBD1 (5 bases). Trimming cost V 4 bases and J 0 bases, with 7 bases left between them. Germline V gene data show CDR1 as SEHNR and CDR2 as FQNEAQ (reference sequence). The CDR3 extends over 15 amino acids. The CDR3 DNA reads as TGTGCCAGCAGCTCGACAGTCTCTGGGGCCAACGTCCTGACTTTC. Translating gives CASSSTVSGANVLTF.

The rearrangement uses TRBV29-1 and TRBJ2-2, with D possibly matching TRBD2 (6 bases). The CDR3 runs to 14 residues. Trimming shortened V by 5 bases and J by 0 bases, and 10 bases separated the two germline ends. Germline V gene lookup returns CDR1 SQVTM and CDR2 ANQGSEA. CDR3 bases: TGCAGCGTTAGCGGACTATCGAACACCGGGGAGCTGTTTTTT. Translated, it gives CSVSGLSNTGELFF.

This clone occurred a few times. The J gene is TRBJ2-1, the V gene TRBV11-3; 14 bases match TRBD2. The CDR3 loop spans 15 amino acids. Germline CDR1 SGHNT, CDR2 YENEEA. V trimming: 4 bases; J trimming: 13 bases; junction bases outside the gene matches: 9. Written as DNA, the CDR3 is TGTGCCAGCAGCTCCGGGACTAGCGGGAGAGGGCTTCAGTTCTTC. Its protein is CASSSGTSGRGLQFF. The variable domain in full, with the rest retrieved from reference TRBV11-3 and TRBJ2-1, is EAGVVQSPRYKIIEKKQPVAFWCNPISGHNTLYWYLQNLGQGPELLIRYENEEAVDDSQLPKDRFSAERLKGVDSTLKIQPAELGDSAVYLCASSSGTSGRGLQFFGPGTRLTVL.

The chain couples TRBV7-3 to TRBJ2-1; weak D call: TRBD1 (5 bases). Trimming shortened V by 2 bases and J by 6 bases, and 14 bases separated the two germline ends. The CDR3 extends over 15 amino acids. Germline loops: CDR1 SGHTA, CDR2 FQGTGA. CDR3 amino acids: CASSLGSRQPNEQFF. CDR3 sequence (DNA): TGTGCCAGCAGCTTAGGTTCTCGACAGCCCAATGAGCAGTTCTTC.

The chain carries TRBV4-1 and TRBJ2-1, with D unresolved. V lost 3 bases, J lost 9 bases, and 9 bases lay in between. This CDR3 spans 12 amino acids. The germline V gene has CDR1 MGHRA and CDR2 YSYEKL. The CDR3 sequence is CASSQVVSEQFF. The CDR3 DNA follows: TGCGCCAGCAGCCAGGTAGTTAGTGAGCAGTTCTTC.

The chain employs TRBV18 and TRBJ1-5; 9 bases match TRBD1. The V gene's germline CDR1 is KGHSH and CDR2 LQKENI. Losses at the gene ends were 2 bases for V and 4 bases for J; bases not matched to a gene: 6. The CDR3 has 16 amino acids. This chain's CDR3 is CASSPAEGQGNQPQHF. Written as DNA, the CDR3 is TGTGCCAGCTCACCAGCAGAGGGACAGGGTAATCAGCCCCAGCATTTT.

The chain recombines TRBV25-1 with TRBJ1-1; D remains ambiguous. Per germline, CDR1 MGHDK and CDR2 SYGVNS. V shed 4 bases and J shed 4 bases, with 10 bases lying between them. The CDR3 extends over 13 amino acids. The CDR3 bases are TGTGCCAGCAGTGCAGTAGGAGCCACTGAAGCTTTCTTT. Translating it yields CASSAVGATEAFF.

This clone was observed a handful of times. The chain carries TRBV11-2 and TRBJ1-5, with D hard to call. From germline, CDR1 is SGHAT and CDR2 FQNNGV. This CDR3 has 14 amino acids. The ends were cut back, 2 bases at V and 6 bases at J, with 11 bases in the middle. The CDR3 nucleotides read TGTGCCAGCAGCTTAAGCGGGGTGGGTCAGCCCCAGCATTTT. It is translated as CASSLSGVGQPQHF.

The chain uses TRBV5-5 and TRBJ1-1; D not certain. Trimming cost V 5 bases and J 4 bases, with 15 bases left between them. Germline loops: CDR1 SGHKS, CDR2 YYEKEE (reference sequence). This CDR3 region has 14 residues. The CDR3 DNA is TGTGCCAGCAGACACCCCGTTCGGAGCACTGAAGCTTTCTTT. It codes for CASRHPVRSTEAFF. Supplemented by reference TRBV5-5 and TRBJ1-1, the full variable domain reads DAGVTQSPTHLIKTRGQQVTLRCSPISGHKSVSWYQQVLGQGPQFIFQYYEKEERGRGNFPDRFSARQFPNYSSELNVNALLLGDSALYLCASRHPVRSTEAFFGQGTRLTVV.

V gene TRBV27 combines with J gene TRBJ1-2; D unresolved. CDR1 MNHEY and CDR2 SMNVEV come from the germline V gene (reference sequence). The germline V and J ends were trimmed by 6 bases and 1 base, with 21 bases remaining between them. The CDR3 is 17 amino acids. CDR3 sequence reads: CASRKSRDTKSNYGYTF. In nucleotides, the CDR3 is TGTGCCAGCAGGAAAAGCCGAGACACGAAAAGTAACTATGGCTACACCTTC.